This T cell receptor beta chain was sequenced in a study of T cell responses to AZD1222 COVID-19 vaccine. Points from the study as a whole: Donors were chiefly white British, with a greater number of females, and clonal diversity was perhaps underestimated.

On this clone itself: No antigen is known for it.

Using immunoSEQ multiplex PCR, the repertoire was profiled, and TCRdb retains in-frame clones only, with some absent. The sample has 60,000 to 100,000 clones, roughly nine tenths seen once. V was clipped by 4 bases and J by 10 bases, with 17 bases between them. The CDR3 spans 15 residues. Germline V gives CDR1 LNHDA, CDR2 SQIVND (reference sequence). The receptor was derived from an adult in good health. The sequenced sample was peripheral blood, obtained on day 0 of MenACWY control vaccination. This chain uses TRBV19 with TRBJ1-6; TRBD1 is a possible D gene (5 bases). CDR3 amino acids: CASSSLRQGGSPLHF. The CDR3, as DNA: TGTGCCAGTAGTAGCCTTCGCCAGGGTGGATCACCCCTCCACTTT. Drawing the rest from reference TRBV19 and TRBJ1-6, the complete variable domain is DGGITQSPKYLFRKEGQNVTLSCEQNLNHDAMYWYRQDPGQGLRLIYYSQIVNDFQKGDIAEGYSVSREKKESFPLTVTSAQKNPTAFYLCASSSLRQGGSPLHFGNGTRLTVT.